The 17 T cell receptor beta chains presented below share a single source sample, sequenced in a study of OX40 agonist ivuxolimab in advanced cancers. Generated by immunoSEQ multiplex PCR, the TCRdb table keeps only in-frame clones and is missing some. The top ten hold approximately 10% of the sample, which has 70,000 or so clones, around 90% seen once. This specimen was CD4+ or CD8+ T cells sorted from blood, taken in a trial of the OX40 agonist ivuxolimab. The source of these receptors is an adult with an advanced solid tumor such as melanoma, head and neck, liver or kidney cancer.

J is TRBJ2-1 and V is TRBV21-1; TRBD1 is the table's D call, not checked against the DNA. TRBV21-1 is designated a pseudogene. The CDR3 extends over 16 amino acids. The CDR3 nucleotides are TGTGCCAGCAGCAAAGATATTCGCACATGCCAGTTTGAGCAGTTCTTC. Its translation is CASSKDIRTCQFEQFF.

Details on this clone: This specimen includes other DNA sequences encoding the same CDR3. The V and J genes are TRBV18 and TRBJ2-5; D remains ambiguous. Trimming cost V 2 bases and J 1 base, with 8 bases left between them. The CDR3 has 14 residues. Germline values: CDR1 KGHSH, CDR2 LQKENI. As DNA, the CDR3 is TGTGCCAGCTCACCAAGGCGGACCCAAGAGACCCAGTACTTC. Translation: CASSPRRTQETQYF.

The J gene is TRBJ2-3, the V gene TRBV7-9, with 11 positions matching TRBD1. Trimming removed 4 bases from V and 6 bases from J; junction bases left unmatched: 3. The germline V gene has CDR1 SEHNR and CDR2 FQNEAQ (reference sequence). The CDR3 covers 14 residues. In DNA form, the CDR3 reads TGTGCCAGCAGCTCCGGGACAGGGGGGGATACGCAGTATTTT. Translated: CASSSGTGGDTQYF.

The table lists this clone with a few counts. J is TRBJ2-7 and V is TRBV7-3; D possibly corresponds to TRBD2 (6 bases). This CDR3 has 15 amino acids. Trimming shortened V by 2 bases and J by 3 bases, and 14 bases separated the two germline ends. Germline V gives CDR1 SGHTA, CDR2 FQGTGA. CDR3 loop: CASSLAGTEYYEQYF. The CDR3 DNA reads as TGTGCCAGCAGCTTAGCCGGGACTGAGTACTACGAGCAGTACTTC.

The CDR3 sequence: CASSWDSFNQPQHF. The CDR3 nucleotides are TGTGCCAGCAGCTGGGACAGCTTCAATCAGCCCCAGCATTTT. This chain joins TRBV5-5 and TRBJ1-5, with 7 bases aligning to TRBD1. The trim removed 3 bases at V and 3 bases at J, leaving 3 bases unmatched. This CDR3 spans 14 amino acids. In germline, CDR1 is SGHKS, CDR2 YYEKEE (reference sequence).

V and J are TRBV5-5 and TRBJ2-2, with D possibly being TRBD2 (5 bases). This CDR3 region has 16 residues. Deletions cut 0 bases from V and 0 bases from J, with 9 bases between. Germline CDR1 is SGHKS and CDR2 is YYEKEE (reference sequence). CDR3 sequence reads: CASSLAQAANTGELFF. As DNA, the CDR3 is TGTGCCAGCAGCTTGGCCCAAGCGGCGAACACCGGGGAGCTGTTTTTT.

V and J are TRBV6-5 and TRBJ1-5; D is undetermined. The germline CDR1 and CDR2 sequences are MNHEY and SVGAGI. Between the trimmed V and J ends, which lost 6 bases and 2 bases, there was a span of 11 bases. The CDR3 spans 14 residues. The CDR3: CASRTTRGNQPQHF. CDR3 in DNA: TGTGCCAGCAGAACAACAAGGGGCAATCAGCCCCAGCATTTT.

The J gene is TRBJ2-7, the V gene TRBV7-9, with D possibly TRBD2 on 5 matching bases. Germline V gives CDR1 SEHNR, CDR2 FQNEAQ (reference sequence). The CDR3 spans 14 residues. Trimming shortened V by 8 bases and J by 5 bases, and 19 bases separated the two germline ends. This CDR3 is CASGSDFRADEQYF. CDR3 coding DNA: TGTGCCAGCGGCTCCGACTTTCGAGCGGACGAGCAGTACTTC.

The chain recombines TRBV7-9 with TRBJ1-1; D is perhaps TRBD1 (5 bases). Between the trimmed V and J ends, which lost 4 bases and 1 base, there was a span of 7 bases. The germline V gene encodes CDR1 SEHNR and CDR2 FQNEAQ (reference sequence). The CDR3 is 13 amino acids. CDR3 in amino acids: CASSSGTNTEAFF. CDR3 in DNA: TGTGCCAGCAGCTCAGGGACGAACACTGAAGCTTTCTTT.

The V call is TRBV10-3, the J call TRBJ2-7; 14 nucleotides agree with TRBD2. With V trimmed by 7 bases and J by 0 bases, 11 bases remained unmatched. CDR1 is ENHRY, CDR2 SYGVKD, per germline. The CDR3 spans 18 residues. The DNA for the CDR3 is TGTGCCATCAAGTATGGACTAGCGGGAGGCCTGTACTCCTACGAGCAGTACTTC. Translating gives CAIKYGLAGGLYSYEQYF.

V gene TRBV10-3 combines with J gene TRBJ1-1; 7 bases are shared with TRBD1. CDR1 and CDR2 from the germline V gene are ENHRY and SYGVKD. After removal of 7 bases from V and 1 base from J, the junction contained 3 bases not matched to a gene. The CDR3 is 13 residues long. In DNA form, the CDR3 reads TGTGCCATCACTAGACAGGGGAACACTGAAGCTTTCTTT. Translating it yields CAITRQGNTEAFF.

This rearrangement joins TRBV5-1 to TRBJ2-1, with D possibly being TRBD1 (5 bases). From germline, CDR1 is SGHRS and CDR2 YFSETQ. The CDR3 sequence is 14 residues long. The V gene lost 0 bases and the J gene lost 3 bases, with 7 bases spanning the gap. CDR3 sequence: CASSLGQYYNEQFF. The CDR3 nucleotides are TGCGCCAGCAGCTTGGGACAGTACTACAATGAGCAGTTCTTC.

J is TRBJ2-3 and V is TRBV13; maybe TRBD2 (5 bases). CDR1 and CDR2 from the germline V gene are PRHDT and FYEKMQ (reference sequence). Deletions cut 8 bases from V and 6 bases from J, with 12 bases between. This CDR3 is 12 amino acids long. CDR3 protein: CASRTRGDTQYF. The CDR3 nucleotides read TGTGCCAGCCGGACCCGCGGGGATACGCAGTATTTT.

The chain employs TRBV7-9 and TRBJ1-4, with D maybe TRBD1 (5 bases). This CDR3 has 14 amino acids. Germline V CDR1 and CDR2: SEHNR, FQNEAQ (reference sequence). Trimming pared 1 base from V and 8 bases from J, leaving 11 bases between. The CDR3 reads CASSLGGPGEKLFF. DNA for the CDR3: TGTGCCAGCAGCTTAGGGGGACCGGGGGAAAAACTGTTTTTT.

This chain uses TRBV6-5 with TRBJ2-7; the D gene is possibly TRBD2 (6 bases). Germline-derived CDR1 and CDR2 are MNHEY and SVGAGI. V was trimmed by 1 base and J by 3 bases, leaving 13 bases between them. The CDR3 length is 15 residues. The CDR3 loop is CASSYYASAGYEQYF. CDR3 in DNA: TGTGCCAGCAGTTACTATGCTAGCGCCGGCTACGAGCAGTACTTC.

The genes are TRBV5-3 and TRBJ2-2; a possible D gene is TRBD2 (7 bases). TRBV5-3 is classed as an ORF, of uncertain function. The CDR3 is 15 amino acids. V dropped 4 bases and J dropped 6 bases, with 16 bases sitting between them. Here the CDR3 DNA reads TGTGCCAGAAGCCGGGGGGCAGCGAGGTCCGGGGAGCTGTTTTTT. This codes for CARSRGAARSGELFF.

The rearrangement joins TRBV7-2 to TRBJ2-3, with 9 positions matching TRBD2. The V gene end was trimmed by 2 bases and the J gene end by 6 bases; junction bases not matched to a gene: 6. Germline V gene data show CDR1 as SGHTA and CDR2 as FQGNSA. This CDR3 is 15 amino acids long. CDR3 DNA sequence: TGTGCCAGCAGCTTAAGGAGCGGGAGGCCCGATACGCAGTATTTT. Encoded protein: CASSLRSGRPDTQYF.